This T cell receptor beta chain stems from a study of identical twins. Study-wide points: Twin-shared out-of-frame alpha sequences were enriched for low generation probability.

A universal primer binding site was introduced by template switching. The final cDNA contained unique molecular identifiers. A single record per CDR3 protein comes from TCRdb applying MiXCR to the 5' RACE reads. This sample carries around 1.7 million distinct CDR3 sequences, under 35% of them seen once, and the ten largest clones take about 0.27%. Remarks on this clonotype: Antigen specificity is unknown.

V was pared by 3 bases and J by 0 bases, with 16 bases between. The CDR3 consists of 16 residues. CDR1 and CDR2 from the germline V gene are SGHRS and YFSETQ. Healthy Caucasians supplied all donations. The TCR comes from a newborn girl in good health. The sample comprised cord blood. The J gene is TRBJ2-7, the V gene TRBV5-1; D is perhaps TRBD2 (6 bases). CDR3 region: CASSYGRDSSSYEQYF. In DNA form, the CDR3 reads TGCGCCAGCAGCTACGGCCGGGACTCGAGCTCCTACGAGCAGTACTTC. Using reference TRBV5-1 and TRBJ2-7 for the parts outside the CDR3, the full variable domain is KAGVTQTPRYLIKTRGQQVTLSCSPISGHRSVSWYQQTPGQGLQFLFEYFSETQRNKGNFPGRFSGRQFSNSRSEMNVSTLELGDSALYLCASSYGRDSSSYEQYFGPGTRLTVT.